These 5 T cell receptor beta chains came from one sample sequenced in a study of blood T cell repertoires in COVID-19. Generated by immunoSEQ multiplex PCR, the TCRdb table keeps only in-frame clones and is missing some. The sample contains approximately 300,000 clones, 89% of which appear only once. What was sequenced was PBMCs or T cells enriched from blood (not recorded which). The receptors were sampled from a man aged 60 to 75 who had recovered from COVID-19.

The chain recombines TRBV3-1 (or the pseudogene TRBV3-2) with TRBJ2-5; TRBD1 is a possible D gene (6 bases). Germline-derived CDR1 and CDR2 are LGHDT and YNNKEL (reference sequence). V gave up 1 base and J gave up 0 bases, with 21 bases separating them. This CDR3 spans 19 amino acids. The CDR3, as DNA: TGTGCCAGCAGCCAAGGGCCAGGGACACGAGGGCTTTACCAAGAGACCCAGTACTTC. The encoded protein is CASSQGPGTRGLYQETQYF.

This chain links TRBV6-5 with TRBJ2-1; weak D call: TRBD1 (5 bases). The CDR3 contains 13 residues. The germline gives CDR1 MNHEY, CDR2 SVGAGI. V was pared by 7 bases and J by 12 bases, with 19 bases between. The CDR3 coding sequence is TGTGCCAGCACCCTAAGGGGCGAGCTCAGGCAGTTCTTC. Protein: CASTLRGELRQFF.

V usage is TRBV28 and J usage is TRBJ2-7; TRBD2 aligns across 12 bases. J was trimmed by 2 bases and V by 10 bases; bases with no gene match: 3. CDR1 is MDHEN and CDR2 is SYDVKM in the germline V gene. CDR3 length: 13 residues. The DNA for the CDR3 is TGTGCCACCAGGACTAGCGGGGCCTACGAGCAGTACTTC. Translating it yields CATRTSGAYEQYF.

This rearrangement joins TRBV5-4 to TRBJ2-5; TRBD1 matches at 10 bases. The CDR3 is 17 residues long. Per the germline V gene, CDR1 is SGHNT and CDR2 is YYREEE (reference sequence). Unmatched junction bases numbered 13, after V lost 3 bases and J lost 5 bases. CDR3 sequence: CASSSQLRDRGGETQYF. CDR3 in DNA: TGTGCCAGCAGCTCGCAATTGAGGGACAGGGGTGGGGAGACCCAGTACTTC.

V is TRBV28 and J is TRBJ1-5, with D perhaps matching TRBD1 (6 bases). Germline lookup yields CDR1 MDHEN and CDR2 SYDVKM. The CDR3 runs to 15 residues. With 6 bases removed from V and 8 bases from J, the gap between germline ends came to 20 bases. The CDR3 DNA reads TGTGCCAGCAGCGACCGACAGGCTTCCGGGGAGCCCCAGCATTTT. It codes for CASSDRQASGEPQHF.